The clone carrying this T cell receptor beta chain has ten or more counts. It was RNA transcripts that yielded the amplified TCR beta CDR3 regions. Carried out on the TCR CDR3, a first-round RT-PCR used the HTBI primer set. TCRdb re-derived calls from the multiplex PCR reads in MiXCR, one entry per CDR3 protein. Here the sample spans around 340,000 distinct CDR3 sequences, 17% being singletons. This specimen belongs to a study of T cells in Graves' hyperthyroidism and ophthalmopathy. V shed 0 bases, J shed 3 bases, and the junction held 9 bases outside the gene matches. The length of the CDR3 is 16 residues. Germline V lookup: CDR1 GTSNPN, CDR2 SVGIG (reference sequence).

This chain joins TRBV30 and TRBJ2-3, with 7 bases matching TRBD2. Sequenced input: blood. The clonotype originates from a woman aged 25 to 39 with Graves' hyperthyroidism that later progressed to Graves' ophthalmopathy. The DNA for the CDR3 is TGTGCCTGGAGTGTAAGCCTAGCGGCGAGGACAGATACGCAGTATTTT. Residues: CAWSVSLAARTDTQYF. Complete variable domain (other parts from reference TRBV30 and TRBJ2-3): SQTIHQWPATLVQPVGSPLSLECTVEGTSNPNLYWYRQAAGRGLQLLFYSVGIGQISSEVPQNLSASRPQDRQFILSSKKLLLSDSGFYLCAWSVSLAARTDTQYFGPGTRLTVL.